One sample yielded the 24 T cell receptor beta chains listed below, sequenced in a study of blood T cell repertoires in COVID-19. Only in-frame clones appear in the TCRdb table, and some are missing; sequencing was by immunoSEQ multiplex PCR. The data show some 110,000 clones, about four fifths seen once. Source material: peripheral blood. Source of these receptors: a man aged 60 to 69 with active or convalescent COVID-19.

CDR3 loop: CASSSGLAGTGELFF. CDR3 in DNA: TGCGCCAGCAGCTCGGGACTAGCGGGGACCGGGGAGCTGTTTTTT. The chain employs TRBV5-1 and TRBJ2-2; 13 bases are shared with TRBD2. The germline gives CDR1 SGHRS, CDR2 YFSETQ. The ends lost 3 bases at V and 5 bases at J; junction bases unmatched: 1. The CDR3 runs 15 residues.

The rearrangement uses TRBV13 and TRBJ2-7; no definite D call. Per the germline V gene, CDR1 is PRHDT and CDR2 is FYEKMQ (reference sequence). CDR3 size: 11 residues. Trimming removed 5 bases at V and 7 bases at J, with 9 bases between. The CDR3 spells CASSQQAEQYF. In DNA, the CDR3 is TGTGCCAGCAGCCAGCAGGCTGAGCAGTACTTC. The whole variable domain, remainder taken from reference TRBV13 and TRBJ2-7, is AAGVIQSPRHLIKEKRETATLKCYPIPRHDTVYWYQQGPGQDPQFLISFYEKMQSDKGSIPDRFSAQQFSDYHSELNMSSLELGDSALYFCASSQQAEQYFGPGTRLTVT.

The chain joins TRBV20-1 to TRBJ1-1, with D unclear. In germline, CDR1 is DFQATT, CDR2 SNEGSKA (reference sequence). The CDR3 spans 10 residues. The ends were cut back, 3 bases at V and 5 bases at J, with 4 bases in the middle. Written as DNA, the CDR3 is TGCAGTGCTAGTACAACTGAAGCTTTCTTT. As protein: CSASTTEAFF.

This clone was seen once. V and J are TRBV19 and TRBJ1-2; possibly TRBD1 for D (6 bases). Germline assignment: CDR1 LNHDA and CDR2 SQIVND (reference sequence). The length of the CDR3 is 18 residues. The V end was cut by 2 bases, the J end by 4 bases, with 23 bases between. The CDR3 is CASSISWSGASISYGYTF. CDR3 bases: TGTGCCAGTAGTATATCTTGGTCAGGGGCGTCGATAAGCTATGGCTACACCTTC.

The V and J genes are TRBV2 and TRBJ2-7; D is unclear. The CDR3 is made up of 12 amino acids. Trimming left V 2 bases short and J 3 bases short, with 5 bases between. Germline assignment: CDR1 SNHLY and CDR2 FYNNEI. This chain's CDR3 is CASSESIYEQYF. CDR3 in DNA: TGTGCCAGCAGTGAATCCATCTACGAGCAGTACTTC.

The chain recombines TRBV2 with TRBJ2-1; TRBD2 agrees at 12 bases. The V segment lost 0 bases and the J segment 0 bases; nucleotides outside the gene matches: 3. This CDR3 has 18 residues. CDR1 SNHLY and CDR2 FYNNEI come from the germline V gene. CDR3 region: CASSEAGLAGSSYNEQFF. The DNA of the CDR3 is TGTGCCAGCAGTGAAGCGGGACTAGCGGGCAGCTCCTACAATGAGCAGTTCTTC.

The chain combines TRBV27 with TRBJ2-7, with TRBD2 as a possible D gene (6 bases). The CDR3 runs 15 residues. Germline V lookup: CDR1 MNHEY, CDR2 SMNVEV (reference sequence). Trimming took 2 bases from V and 8 from J, leaving 19 bases between them. CDR3 region: CASSLRPAGTMQQYF. The CDR3 bases are TGTGCCAGCAGTTTAAGGCCAGCGGGCACAATGCAGCAGTACTTC.

The chain joins TRBV18 to TRBJ2-7; TRBD1 matches 8 bases. Unmatched junction bases numbered 10, after V lost 4 bases and J lost 2 bases. Germline assignment: CDR1 KGHSH and CDR2 LQKENI. The CDR3 covers 16 residues. The CDR3 protein is CASSLDRTGMAYEQYF. Written as DNA, the CDR3 is TGTGCCAGCTCACTAGATCGGACAGGGATGGCCTACGAGCAGTACTTC. Full variable domain (outside the CDR3, taken from reference TRBV18 and TRBJ2-7): NAGVMQNPRHLVRRRGQEARLRCSPMKGHSHVYWYRQLPEEGLKFMVYLQKENIIDESGMPKERFSAEFPKEGPSILRIQQVVRGDSAAYFCASSLDRTGMAYEQYFGPGTRLTVT.

V usage is TRBV10-3 and J usage is TRBJ2-2; D possibly corresponds to TRBD2 (5 bases). Germline CDR1 and CDR2: ENHRY and SYGVKD. The CDR3 consists of 15 residues. V lost 4 bases, J lost 7 bases, and 16 bases lay in between. The CDR3 DNA is TGTGCCATCAGTGTAGATGAGAGGGTTGACGGGGAGCTGTTTTTT. Translation: CAISVDERVDGELFF.

The rearrangement uses TRBV6-5 and TRBJ1-5; tentative D call: TRBD1 (6 bases). With 5 bases removed from V and 3 bases from J, the gap between germline ends came to 8 bases. Germline V lookup: CDR1 MNHEY, CDR2 SVGAGI. The CDR3 consists of 13 residues. DNA of the CDR3: TGTGCCAGCAGTAGACAGGACAATCAGCCCCAGCATTTT. Amino acids: CASSRQDNQPQHF.

The genes are TRBV18 and TRBJ1-2; D is unresolved. This CDR3 spans 14 amino acids. Germline CDR1 reads KGHSH; CDR2 reads LQKENI. Between the trimmed V and J ends, which lost 2 bases and 3 bases, there was a span of 10 bases. The CDR3 sequence is CASSPMGIDYGYTF. CDR3 in DNA: TGTGCCAGCTCACCAATGGGCATAGACTATGGCTACACCTTC.

Only a few counts were recorded for this clone. The chain employs TRBV28 and TRBJ1-5, with 9 bases identical to TRBD1. Unmatched junction bases numbered 8, after V lost 5 bases and J lost 6 bases. There are 15 residues in the CDR3. The germline V gene has CDR1 MDHEN and CDR2 SYDVKM. CDR3 sequence: CASSQITGGVQPQHF. The DNA for the CDR3 is TGTGCCAGCAGTCAAATAACAGGGGGCGTTCAGCCCCAGCATTTT.

The rearrangement uses TRBV29-1 and TRBJ2-7, with 11 bases aligning to TRBD1. Germline trimming cut 2 bases from V and 2 bases from J; bases unmatched to any gene: 11. Germline loops: CDR1 SQVTM, CDR2 ANQGSEA. The CDR3 spans 17 residues. CDR3 bases: TGCAGCGTTGAATTACAGGACAGGGGGCAAAGAACCTACGAGCAGTACTTC. Amino acid sequence: CSVELQDRGQRTYEQYF.

The chain joins TRBV9 to TRBJ1-6; D might be TRBD1 (5 bases). Germline lookup yields CDR1 SGDLS and CDR2 YYNGEE. Deletions cut 0 bases from V and 2 bases from J, with 9 bases between. The CDR3 has 16 amino acids. This CDR3 is CASSVEAGTYNSPLHF. The CDR3, as DNA: TGTGCCAGCAGCGTAGAGGCAGGGACCTATAATTCACCCCTCCACTTT.

A few counts support this clone. This sequence joins TRBV30 and TRBJ1-2, with D hard to call. This CDR3 has 10 amino acids. Looked up from germline, CDR1 is GTSNPN and CDR2 is SVGIG (reference sequence). The V end was cut by 5 bases, the J end by 1 base, with 2 bases between. The CDR3: CAWLNYGYTF. The CDR3 region has the DNA TGTGCCTGGCTTAACTATGGCTACACCTTC.

V gene TRBV5-4 combines with J gene TRBJ2-3; possibly TRBD1 for D (5 bases). Germline values: CDR1 SGHNT, CDR2 YYREEE (reference sequence). Between the trimmed V and J ends, which lost 4 bases and 2 bases, there was a span of 14 bases. This CDR3 has 15 residues. The CDR3 loop is CASSPRQTLTDTQYF. The CDR3 DNA follows: TGTGCCAGCAGCCCCAGACAGACACTCACAGATACGCAGTATTTT.

This clone was counted between two and nine times. The V and J genes are TRBV7-8 and TRBJ2-1; 10 nucleotides agree with TRBD2. Germline CDR1 SGHVS, CDR2 FQNEAQ. V lost 3 bases to trimming and J lost 7 bases; unmatched junction nucleotides: 6. CDR3 length: 15 residues. The chain's CDR3 is CASSLLAGVGNEQFF. The CDR3, as DNA: TGTGCCAGCAGCTTGCTAGCGGGAGTTGGAAATGAGCAGTTCTTC.

This clone has just one count. The rearrangement uses TRBV7-6 and TRBJ2-5, with D possibly being TRBD2 (5 bases). This CDR3 has 16 residues. CDR1 and CDR2 (germline): SGHVS, FNYEAQ. V lost 5 bases, J lost 5 bases, and 21 bases lay in between. CDR3 sequence (DNA): TGTGCCAGCAGCCCTATGTCGACGGGATTGATTGAGACCCAGTACTTC. Translated, it gives CASSPMSTGLIETQYF.

This rearrangement joins TRBV7-2 to TRBJ1-5, with D possibly being TRBD1 (6 bases). With 5 bases removed from V and 10 bases from J, the gap between germline ends came to 24 bases. Germline CDR1 and CDR2: SGHTA and FQGNSA. The CDR3 totals 16 residues. CDR3 DNA: TGTGCCAGCAGCAGAGAACCGACAGGAGGAAGGGTACCCCAGCATTTT. Its translation is CASSREPTGGRVPQHF.

This clone has more than one count but fewer than ten. The chain links TRBV19 to TRBJ2-1, with 12 nucleotides matching TRBD2. CDR3 length: 16 amino acids. The germline gives CDR1 LNHDA, CDR2 SQIVND (reference sequence). The junction had 2 bases not matched to a gene; V was cut back by 4 bases and J by 1 base. CDR3 nucleotides: TGTGCCAGTAGTAGGACTAGCGGGAAATCCTACAATGAGCAGTTCTTC. Residues: CASSRTSGKSYNEQFF.

The sample holds one count of this clone. The chain is built from TRBV12-3 or TRBV12-4 and TRBJ2-1; D is perhaps TRBD1 (7 bases). Trimming stripped 5 bases from V and 9 bases from J, with 11 bases between. The CDR3 runs 12 residues. The CDR3 DNA is TGTGCCAGCAGTAGGCAGGGGGGTGAGCAGTTCTTC. As protein: CASSRQGGEQFF.

The rearrangement links TRBV13 to TRBJ1-2; no clear D gene. V lost 0 bases and J lost 4, with 18 bases in between. The CDR3 totals 17 residues. Looked up from germline, CDR1 is PRHDT and CDR2 is FYEKMQ (reference sequence). CDR3 DNA sequence: TGTGCCAGCAGCTTAGGCGGGATCAGACACCATTCCTATGGCTACACCTTC. This gives the protein CASSLGGIRHHSYGYTF.

The J gene is TRBJ2-7, the V gene TRBV28, with a possible D match to TRBD2 (6 bases). The V gene lost 5 bases and the J gene lost 6 bases, with 17 bases spanning the gap. CDR3 length: 14 amino acids. Germline CDR1 reads MDHEN; CDR2 reads SYDVKM. CDR3 residues: CASSPGLAAVEQYF. The CDR3 region has the DNA TGTGCCAGCAGTCCCGGGTTAGCGGCAGTCGAGCAGTACTTC.

The CDR3 reads CASSLAGGSYNEQFF. CDR3 nucleotides: TGTGCCAGTAGTCTAGCGGGAGGGTCCTACAATGAGCAGTTCTTC. The chain uses TRBV19 and TRBJ2-1; TRBD2 matches 12 bases. The trim removed 5 bases at V and 1 base at J, leaving 0 bases unmatched. The CDR3 consists of 15 residues. Per the germline V gene, CDR1 is LNHDA and CDR2 is SQIVND (reference sequence).